The T cell receptor beta chain described here comes from a study of cytomegalovirus exposure and HLA in healthy donors. As for the study in general: According to later analysis, the same platform produced the 120 validation and around 730 first-cohort repertoires. Study-wide findings and caveats: In vitro testing confirmed a few CMV-associated chains as specific for CMV antigens. The study put some 160 TCR beta chains on its list as cytomegalovirus-associated.

Turning to this clone: Its matching antigen is unknown.

Separate from the approximately 700-subject first cohort was the approximately 120-subject validation cohort, to which the donors belonged. Assay used: immunoSEQ multiplex PCR; TCRdb lists only in-frame clones, some missing. The table shows more than 300,000 clones, with 75% to 90% occurring only once. The sequenced sample was PBMCs. The sequence came from a woman under 30 in good health and CMV-seronegative.

The CDR3 loop is CASSRLTGETQYF. The DNA for the CDR3 is TGTGCCAGCAGTCGTCTTACGGGGGAGACCCAGTACTTC. This chain connects TRBV6-5 to TRBJ2-5, with D possibly being TRBD2 (5 bases). The CDR3 runs to 13 residues. Germline CDR1 and CDR2: MNHEY and SVGAGI. Between the trimmed V and J ends, which lost 5 bases and 5 bases, there was a span of 12 bases.